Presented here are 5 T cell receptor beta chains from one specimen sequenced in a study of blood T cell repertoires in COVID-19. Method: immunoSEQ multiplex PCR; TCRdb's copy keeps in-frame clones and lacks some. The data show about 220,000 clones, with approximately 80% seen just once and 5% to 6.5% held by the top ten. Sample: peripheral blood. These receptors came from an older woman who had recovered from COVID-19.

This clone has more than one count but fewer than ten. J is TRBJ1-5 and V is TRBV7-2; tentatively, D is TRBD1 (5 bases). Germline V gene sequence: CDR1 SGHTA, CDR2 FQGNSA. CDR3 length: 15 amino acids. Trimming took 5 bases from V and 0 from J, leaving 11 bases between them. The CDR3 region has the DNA TGTGCCAGCAGCCCGACAGTTAATAGCAATCAGCCCCAGCATTTT. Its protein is CASSPTVNSNQPQHF.

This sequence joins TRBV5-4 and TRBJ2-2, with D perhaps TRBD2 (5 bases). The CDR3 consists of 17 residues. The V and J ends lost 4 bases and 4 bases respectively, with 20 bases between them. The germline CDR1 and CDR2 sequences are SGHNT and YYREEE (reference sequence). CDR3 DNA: TGTGCCAGCAGCGCGAATGGGGTTAGCGCCATCACCGGGGAGCTGTTTTTT. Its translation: CASSANGVSAITGELFF. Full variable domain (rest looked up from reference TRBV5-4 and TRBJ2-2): ETGVTQSPTHLIKTRGQQVTLRCSSQSGHNTVSWYQQALGQGPQFIFQYYREEENGRGNFPPRFSGLQFPNYSSELNVNALELDDSALYLCASSANGVSAITGELFFGEGSRLTVL.

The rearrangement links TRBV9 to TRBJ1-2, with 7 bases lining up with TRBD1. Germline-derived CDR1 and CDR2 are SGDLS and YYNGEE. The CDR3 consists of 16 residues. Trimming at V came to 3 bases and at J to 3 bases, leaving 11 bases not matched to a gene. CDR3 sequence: CASSAGGRGQHYGYTF. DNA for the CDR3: TGTGCCAGCAGCGCTGGGGGACGGGGACAGCACTATGGCTACACCTTC.

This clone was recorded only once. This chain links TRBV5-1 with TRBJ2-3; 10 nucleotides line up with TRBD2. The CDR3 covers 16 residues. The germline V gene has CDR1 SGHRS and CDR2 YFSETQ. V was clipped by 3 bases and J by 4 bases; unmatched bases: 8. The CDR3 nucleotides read TGCGCCAGCAGCTGGGGCAGCGGGGGGGCGGCAGATACGCAGTATTTT. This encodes CASSWGSGGAADTQYF. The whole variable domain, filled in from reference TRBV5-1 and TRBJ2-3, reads KAGVTQTPRYLIKTRGQQVTLSCSPISGHRSVSWYQQTPGQGLQFLFEYFSETQRNKGNFPGRFSGRQFSNSRSEMNVSTLELGDSALYLCASSWGSGGAADTQYFGPGTRLTVL.

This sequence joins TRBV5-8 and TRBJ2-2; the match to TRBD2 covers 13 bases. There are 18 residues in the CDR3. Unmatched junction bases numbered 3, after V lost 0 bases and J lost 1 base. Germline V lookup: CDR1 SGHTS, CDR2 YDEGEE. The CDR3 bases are TGTGCCAGCAGCTTGGTACGGACTAGCGGGGGGAACACCGGGGAGCTGTTTTTT. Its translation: CASSLVRTSGGNTGELFF. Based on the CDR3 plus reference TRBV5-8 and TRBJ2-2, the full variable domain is EAGVTQSPTHLIKTRGQQATLRCSPISGHTSVYWYQQALGLGLQFLLWYDEGEERNRGNFPPRFSGRQFPNYSSELNVNALELEDSALYLCASSLVRTSGGNTGELFFGEGSRLTVL.